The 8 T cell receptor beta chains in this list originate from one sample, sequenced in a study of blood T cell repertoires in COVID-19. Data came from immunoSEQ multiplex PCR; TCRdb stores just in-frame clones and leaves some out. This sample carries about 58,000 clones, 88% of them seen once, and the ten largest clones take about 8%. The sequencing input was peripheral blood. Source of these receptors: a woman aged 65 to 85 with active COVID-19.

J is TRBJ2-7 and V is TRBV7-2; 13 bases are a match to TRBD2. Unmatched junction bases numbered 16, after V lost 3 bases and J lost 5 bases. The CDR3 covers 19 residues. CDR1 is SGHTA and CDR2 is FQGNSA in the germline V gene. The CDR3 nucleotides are TGTGCCAGCAGCTTCAGCCTCCCTTCACTAGCGGGAGGGCCGGACGAGCAGTACTTC. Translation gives CASSFSLPSLAGGPDEQYF. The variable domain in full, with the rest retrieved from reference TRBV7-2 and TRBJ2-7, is GAGVSQSPSNKVTEKGKDVELRCDPISGHTALYWYRQSLGQGLEFLIYFQGNSAPDKSGLPSDRFSAERTGGSVSTLTIQRTQQEDSAVYLCASSFSLPSLAGGPDEQYFGPGTRLTVT.

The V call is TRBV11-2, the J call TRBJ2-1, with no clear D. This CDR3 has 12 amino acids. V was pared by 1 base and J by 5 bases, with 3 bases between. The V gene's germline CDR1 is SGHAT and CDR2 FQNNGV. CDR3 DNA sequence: TGTGCCAGCAGCTTAGCTAACAATGAGCAGTTCTTC. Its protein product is CASSLANNEQFF.

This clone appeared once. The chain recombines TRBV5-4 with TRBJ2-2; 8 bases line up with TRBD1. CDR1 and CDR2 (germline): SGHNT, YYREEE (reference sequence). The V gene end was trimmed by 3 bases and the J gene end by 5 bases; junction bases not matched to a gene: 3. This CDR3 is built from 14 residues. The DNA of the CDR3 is TGTGCCAGCAGCTCAGGGGGCAGAACCGGGGAGCTGTTTTTT. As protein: CASSSGGRTGELFF.

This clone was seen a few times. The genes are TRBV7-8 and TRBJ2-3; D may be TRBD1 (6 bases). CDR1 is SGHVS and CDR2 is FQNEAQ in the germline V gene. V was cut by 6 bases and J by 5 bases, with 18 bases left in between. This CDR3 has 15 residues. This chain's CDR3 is CASRKTRGNGDTQYF. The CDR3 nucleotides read TGTGCCAGCAGGAAAACTAGGGGGAATGGAGATACGCAGTATTTT.

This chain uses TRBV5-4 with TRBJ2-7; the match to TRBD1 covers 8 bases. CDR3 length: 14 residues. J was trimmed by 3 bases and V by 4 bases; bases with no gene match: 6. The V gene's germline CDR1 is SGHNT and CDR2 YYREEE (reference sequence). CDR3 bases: TGTGCCAGCAGCGCCACAGGGGGTCTCTACGAGCAGTACTTC. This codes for CASSATGGLYEQYF.

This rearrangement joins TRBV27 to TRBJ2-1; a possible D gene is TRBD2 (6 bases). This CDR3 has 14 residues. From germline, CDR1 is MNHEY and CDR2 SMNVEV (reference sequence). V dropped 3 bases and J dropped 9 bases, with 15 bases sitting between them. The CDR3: CASSLGGVIAEQFF. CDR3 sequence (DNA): TGTGCCAGCAGTTTGGGGGGAGTAATTGCTGAGCAGTTCTTC.

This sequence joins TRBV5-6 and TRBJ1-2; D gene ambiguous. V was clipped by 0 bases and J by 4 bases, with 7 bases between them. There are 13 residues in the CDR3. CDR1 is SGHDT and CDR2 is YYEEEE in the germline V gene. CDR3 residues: CASSLGRPYGYTF. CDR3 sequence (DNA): TGTGCCAGCAGCTTGGGGCGGCCCTATGGCTACACCTTC.

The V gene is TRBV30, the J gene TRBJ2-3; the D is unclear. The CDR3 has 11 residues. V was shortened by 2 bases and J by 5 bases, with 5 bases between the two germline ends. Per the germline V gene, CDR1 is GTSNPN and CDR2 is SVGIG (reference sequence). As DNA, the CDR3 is TGTGCCTGGAGTCCCCGAGATACGCAGTATTTT. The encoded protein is CAWSPRDTQYF.